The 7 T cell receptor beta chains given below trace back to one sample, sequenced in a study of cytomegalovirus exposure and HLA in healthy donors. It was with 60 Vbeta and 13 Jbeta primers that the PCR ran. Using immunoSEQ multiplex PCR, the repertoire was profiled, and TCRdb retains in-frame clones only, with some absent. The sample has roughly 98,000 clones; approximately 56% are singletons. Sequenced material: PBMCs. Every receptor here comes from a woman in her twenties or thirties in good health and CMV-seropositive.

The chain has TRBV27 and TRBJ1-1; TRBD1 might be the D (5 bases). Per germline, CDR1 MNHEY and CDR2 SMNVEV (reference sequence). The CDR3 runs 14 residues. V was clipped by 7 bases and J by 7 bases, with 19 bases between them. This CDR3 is CASKNDRGVSEAFF. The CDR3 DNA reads TGTGCCAGCAAAAACGACCGGGGGGTGAGTGAAGCTTTCTTT.

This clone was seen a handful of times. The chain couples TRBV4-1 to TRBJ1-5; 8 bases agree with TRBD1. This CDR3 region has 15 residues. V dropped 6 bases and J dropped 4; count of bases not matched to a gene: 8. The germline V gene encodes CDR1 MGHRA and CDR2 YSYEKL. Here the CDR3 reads CASREGTGENQPQHF. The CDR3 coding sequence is TGCGCCAGCAGGGAAGGGACAGGCGAGAATCAGCCCCAGCATTTT.

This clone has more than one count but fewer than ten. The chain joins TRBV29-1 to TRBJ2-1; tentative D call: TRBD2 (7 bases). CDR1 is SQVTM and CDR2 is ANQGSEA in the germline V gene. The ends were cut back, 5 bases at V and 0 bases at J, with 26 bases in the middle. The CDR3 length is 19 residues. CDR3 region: CSVPRGGRGSISSYNEQFF. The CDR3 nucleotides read TGCAGCGTTCCCCGTGGGGGGAGGGGGAGTATCAGCTCCTACAATGAGCAGTTCTTC.

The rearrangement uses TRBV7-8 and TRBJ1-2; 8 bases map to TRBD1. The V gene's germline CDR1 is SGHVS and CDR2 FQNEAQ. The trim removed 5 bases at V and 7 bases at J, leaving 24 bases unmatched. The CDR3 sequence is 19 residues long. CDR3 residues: CASSRKFTPLSGGAGGYTF. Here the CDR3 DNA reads TGTGCCAGCAGCCGAAAATTTACTCCCCTTTCAGGGGGCGCGGGTGGCTACACCTTC.

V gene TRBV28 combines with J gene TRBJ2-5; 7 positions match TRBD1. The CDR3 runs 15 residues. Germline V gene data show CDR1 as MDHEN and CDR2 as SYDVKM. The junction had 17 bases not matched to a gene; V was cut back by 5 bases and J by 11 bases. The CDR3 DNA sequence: TGTGCCAGCAGTCCACCCCCCCCCGCAGGGGGTGAGCAGTACTTC. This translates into CASSPPPPAGGEQYF.

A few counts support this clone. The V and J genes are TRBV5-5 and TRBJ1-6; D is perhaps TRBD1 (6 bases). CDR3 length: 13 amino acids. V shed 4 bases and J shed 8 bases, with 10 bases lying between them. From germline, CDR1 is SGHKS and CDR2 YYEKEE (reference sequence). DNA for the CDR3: TGTGCCAGCAGCGGACAGCCAGATTCACCCCTCCACTTT. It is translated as CASSGQPDSPLHF.

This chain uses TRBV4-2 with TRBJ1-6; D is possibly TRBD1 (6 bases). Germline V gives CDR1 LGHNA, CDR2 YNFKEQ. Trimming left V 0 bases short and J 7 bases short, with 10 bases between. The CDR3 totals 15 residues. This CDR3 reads CASSQETGPNSPLHF. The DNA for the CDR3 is TGTGCCAGCAGCCAAGAAACAGGGCCCAATTCACCCCTCCACTTT.